This T cell receptor beta chain derives from a study of T cells after yellow fever vaccination. The CDR3 covers 15 residues. CDR1 and CDR2 (germline): DFQATT, SNEGSKA (reference sequence). V was trimmed by 6 bases and J by 3 bases, leaving 19 bases between them. Study-level results: A weaker but faster secondary response was observed, peaking on day 5 versus 15. Any FACS-sorted repertoire could hold abundant clonotypes that contaminate it from the bulk population. Booster samples showed a return of most primary-vaccination clones (almost 97% CD4, 88% CD8).

This clonotype was seen at least ten times. As yet, its antigen is unknown. 5'RACE template switching produced TCR cDNA carrying a universal primer site and UMIs. TCRdb fed the 5' RACE reads into MiXCR, producing one record per CDR3 protein. The data contain under 150,000 distinct CDR3 sequences, approximately 7.7% of them seen just once; the ten biggest clones take up under 0.95%. This TCR was recovered from a man aged 30 to 45 who received the YFV17D yellow fever vaccine. Here the sequenced sample was CD4+ T cells sorted from PBMCs, taken 5 days after the yellow fever booster vaccination. V and J are TRBV20-1 and TRBJ2-3; D perhaps matches TRBD2 (5 bases). CDR3 residues: CSARSFATNTDTQYF. The CDR3 DNA sequence: TGCAGTGCCAGAAGCTTCGCGACTAATACAGATACGCAGTATTTT.